Listed below are T cell receptor beta chains from one sample, sequenced in a study of T cell changes during pregnancy in multiple sclerosis. Produced via immunoSEQ multiplex PCR; TCRdb's table is partial and in-frame only. The sample has over 40,000 clones, under 90% seen once. Sequenced here: peripheral blood, sampled in the second trimester of pregnancy. These receptors were collected from a female donor in good health, enrolled as a control in a pregnancy study. Both conserved end residues are part of each CDR3.

v_gene,CDR3aa
TRBV7-8,CASSFKGAGGEKLFF
TRBV7-2,CASSLGWAGASGNTIYF
TRBV6-6,CAVGAAEQETQYF
TRBV27,CASSFEGLAENEQFF
TRBV10-3,CAIGDAAYEQYF
TRBV13,CASSSRDRSYNEQFF
TRBV5-8,CASRGRTVNQPQHF
TRBV9,CASSGGDRANNEQFF
TRBV6-5,CASSYSGQGGHGYTF
TRBV7-8,CASSLDRGLNSPLHF
TRBV19,CASTQRGEGNEQFF
TRBV7-2,CASSRQSNTEAFF
TRBV27,CASSLLGGVYNEQFF
TRBV18,CASSPPSGGYEQYF
TRBV19,CASRHGGGSYGYTF
TRBV6-5,CASRWEGSPLHF
TRBV12-5,CASGPRDSRATEAFF